The 21 T cell receptor beta chains in this list originate from one sample, sequenced in a study of blood T cell repertoires in COVID-19. Only in-frame clones appear in the TCRdb table, and some are missing; sequencing was by immunoSEQ multiplex PCR. The table includes fewer than 40,000 clones, roughly 84% detected once. The specimen was peripheral blood. The receptors were sampled from a man aged 70 or older with active COVID-19.

The chain recombines TRBV9 with TRBJ2-3, with 10 positions matching TRBD2. Trimming cost V 0 bases and J 1 base; bases outside gene matches: 11. This CDR3 is 19 amino acids long. The germline V gene encodes CDR1 SGDLS and CDR2 YYNGEE. Written as DNA, the CDR3 is TGTGCCAGCAGCGTAGGTAGCGGGAGGCCCGCACGAGGCACAGATACGCAGTATTTT. Translating gives CASSVGSGRPARGTDTQYF.

This chain uses TRBV18 with TRBJ2-3; weak D call: TRBD1 (6 bases). V lost 4 bases and J lost 5, with 13 bases in between. CDR1 and CDR2 from the germline V gene are KGHSH and LQKENI. The CDR3 has 14 residues. The CDR3 DNA follows: TGTGCCAGCTCACAGGACAGAAAGGGAGATACGCAGTATTTT. Translating gives CASSQDRKGDTQYF.

CDR3 residues: CASSERQGYNEQFF. The CDR3 DNA reads as TGCGCCAGCAGTGAACGACAGGGGTACAATGAGCAGTTCTTC. The chain carries TRBV10-2 and TRBJ2-1, with TRBD1 matching over 8 bases. Germline V gives CDR1 WSHSY, CDR2 SAAADI. The CDR3 loop spans 14 amino acids. V lost 3 bases and J lost 4; bases outside the gene matches: 2.

The chain has TRBV15 and TRBJ2-2; D possibly corresponds to TRBD2 (5 bases). Germline values: CDR1 LNHNV, CDR2 YYDKDF (reference sequence). The V end was cut by 3 bases, the J end by 7 bases, with 15 bases between. This CDR3 has 15 residues. CDR3 amino acids: CATSSGNSAGGELFF. The CDR3 DNA reads as TGTGCCACCAGCAGCGGAAACAGCGCGGGCGGGGAGCTGTTTTTT. Full variable domain (outside the CDR3, taken from reference TRBV15 and TRBJ2-2): DAMVIQNPRYQVTQFGKPVTLSCSQTLNHNVMYWYQQKSSQAPKLLFHYYDKDFNNEADTPDNFQSRRPNTSFCFLDIRSPGLGDTAMYLCATSSGNSAGGELFFGEGSRLTVL.

This chain connects TRBV5-1 to TRBJ1-1; D is ambiguous. V dropped 1 base and J dropped 2 bases, with 9 bases sitting between them. CDR1 is SGHRS and CDR2 is YFSETQ in the germline V gene. This CDR3 spans 14 amino acids. The CDR3 DNA reads TGCGCCAGCAGCTTGATGGGCAGAAACACTGAAGCTTTCTTT. This codes for CASSLMGRNTEAFF. The full variable domain, rest sourced from reference TRBV5-1 and TRBJ1-1, is KAGVTQTPRYLIKTRGQQVTLSCSPISGHRSVSWYQQTPGQGLQFLFEYFSETQRNKGNFPGRFSGRQFSNSRSEMNVSTLELGDSALYLCASSLMGRNTEAFFGQGTRLTVV.

This chain joins TRBV6-6 and TRBJ2-7; D may be TRBD1 (6 bases). Germline CDR1 and CDR2: MNHNY and SVGAGI (reference sequence). This CDR3 contains 13 residues. Trimming left V 6 bases short and J 7 bases short, with 16 bases between. CDR3 bases: TGTGCCAGCAGCCTGGGAAGGGGGTGGGAGCAGTACTTC. Its protein product is CASSLGRGWEQYF.

The rearrangement uses TRBV19 and TRBJ2-7, with 7 bases aligning to TRBD1. The CDR3 consists of 17 residues. With V trimmed by 2 bases and J by 7 bases, 17 bases remained unmatched. Germline-derived CDR1 and CDR2 are LNHDA and SQIVND (reference sequence). CDR3 nucleotide sequence: TGTGCCAGTAGTATAAAGGTACAGGGGTTAAGGACTGGAGAGCAGTACTTC. This gives the protein CASSIKVQGLRTGEQYF.

The rearrangement links TRBV6-5 to TRBJ2-5; TRBD1 matches at 11 bases. The ends lost 6 bases at V and 6 bases at J; junction bases unmatched: 9. The CDR3 contains 15 residues. Germline V gives CDR1 MNHEY, CDR2 SVGAGI. The DNA of the CDR3 is TGTGCCAGCAGCGCGGACAGGGGGCGAGCGAAGACCCAGTACTTC. This sequence encodes CASSADRGRAKTQYF.

This chain uses TRBV21-1 with TRBJ2-7; the table's D call, TRBD2, was not checked against the DNA. TRBV21-1 is classified as a pseudogene. This CDR3 spans 21 amino acids. The CDR3 reads CASSKGGGALPEPNLIYEQYF. Written as DNA, the CDR3 is TGTGCCAGCAGCAAAGGGGGAGGGGCCCTTCCTGAACCTAATCTCATATACGAGCAGTACTTC.

The V gene is TRBV6-2 or TRBV6-3, the J gene TRBJ2-7, with TRBD2 as a possible D gene (5 bases). The germline gives CDR1 MNHEY, CDR2 SVGEGT. This CDR3 region has 17 residues. Trimming took off 3 bases at V and 1 base at J, with 19 bases between the two ends. DNA of the CDR3: TGTGCCAGCAGTTATAATCTAGCAAGGGTTGTTTCCTACGAGCAGTACTTC. Protein sequence: CASSYNLARVVSYEQYF.

The chain joins TRBV4-2 to TRBJ2-6; 7 nucleotides line up with TRBD1. The CDR3 spans 16 residues. CDR1 and CDR2 (germline): LGHNA, YNFKEQ. V was clipped by 1 base and J by 4 bases; unmatched bases: 4. The CDR3 reads CASSQGQGDGANVLTF. CDR3 nucleotide sequence: TGTGCCAGCAGCCAAGGACAGGGTGACGGGGCCAACGTCCTGACTTTC.

V and J are TRBV18 and TRBJ2-7, with 9 bases aligning to TRBD1. Trimming cost V 3 bases and J 6 bases; bases outside gene matches: 9. CDR1 and CDR2 (germline): KGHSH, LQKENI. The length of the CDR3 is 15 residues. CDR3: CASSPIPGQGFEQYF. The DNA of the CDR3 is TGTGCCAGCTCACCTATTCCGGGACAGGGATTCGAGCAGTACTTC.

The chain is built from TRBV24-1 and TRBJ2-1; 10 nucleotides line up with TRBD1. J lost 1 base, V lost 3 bases, and 2 bases had no gene match. The CDR3 is 16 residues long. Germline CDR1 KGHDR, CDR2 SFDVKD. The DNA of the CDR3 is TGTGCCACCAGTGATCCGGACAGGGGGTCCTACAATGAGCAGTTCTTC. Its translation is CATSDPDRGSYNEQFF.

The V and J genes are TRBV2 and TRBJ2-3, with 10 positions matching TRBD2. Germline loops: CDR1 SNHLY, CDR2 FYNNEI. The CDR3 is made up of 14 amino acids. V lost 8 bases, J lost 2 bases, and 4 bases stayed unmatched. CDR3 bases: TGTGCCAGCGCTACTAGCGGGACCACAGATACGCAGTATTTT. As protein: CASATSGTTDTQYF.

This chain connects TRBV15 to TRBJ2-4; 9 bases agree with TRBD1. Germline CDR1 LNHNV, CDR2 YYDKDF (reference sequence). Losses at the gene ends were 2 bases for V and 0 bases for J; bases not matched to a gene: 8. The CDR3 length is 18 residues. The CDR3: CATSRPTGGFIAKNIQYF. The CDR3 DNA sequence: TGTGCCACCAGCAGACCAACAGGGGGCTTTATAGCCAAAAACATTCAGTACTTC.

This clone was found once. The rearrangement uses TRBV24-1 and TRBJ2-1; 9 nucleotides align to TRBD2. The CDR3 is 17 residues long. The ends lost 2 bases at V and 8 bases at J; junction bases unmatched: 12. CDR1 KGHDR and CDR2 SFDVKD come from the germline V gene. The CDR3 DNA reads TGTGCCACCAGTGATTCCCTTCTTAGCGGGAGAGGGGATGAGCAGTTCTTC. It specifies CATSDSLLSGRGDEQFF.

The chain is built from TRBV5-1 and TRBJ2-3; 9 bases match TRBD1. The CDR3 is 16 residues long. Germline V lookup: CDR1 SGHRS, CDR2 YFSETQ. V was clipped by 6 bases and J by 5 bases; unmatched bases: 13. The CDR3 region is CASKQLQGAREDTQYF. The CDR3 nucleotides are TGCGCCAGCAAACAATTACAGGGGGCGCGGGAAGATACGCAGTATTTT. The full variable domain, its missing parts supplied by reference TRBV5-1 and TRBJ2-3, is KAGVTQTPRYLIKTRGQQVTLSCSPISGHRSVSWYQQTPGQGLQFLFEYFSETQRNKGNFPGRFSGRQFSNSRSEMNVSTLELGDSALYLCASKQLQGAREDTQYFGPGTRLTVL.

The chain is built from TRBV29-1 and TRBJ1-1, with D maybe TRBD1 (5 bases). V lost 7 bases and J 6 bases, leaving 18 bases between the germline ends. Germline V gene lookup returns CDR1 SQVTM and CDR2 ANQGSEA. The CDR3 runs 13 residues. Here the CDR3 reads CSERGPPGAEAFF. CDR3 nucleotides: TGCAGCGAGCGGGGACCCCCCGGAGCTGAAGCTTTCTTT.

The rearrangement links TRBV28 to TRBJ1-5; 10 bases match TRBD1. The germline V gene has CDR1 MDHEN and CDR2 SYDVKM. V was pared by 6 bases and J by 6 bases, with 8 bases of the junction left unmatched. This CDR3 is built from 15 residues. Written as DNA, the CDR3 is TGTGCCAGCAGGGAGGACAGGGGGGGATTTCAGCCCCAGCATTTT. It encodes CASREDRGGFQPQHF.

This rearrangement joins TRBV6-2 or TRBV6-3 to TRBJ2-1; perhaps TRBD1 as D (6 bases). Germline values: CDR1 MNHEY, CDR2 SVGEGT. V was cut by 6 bases and J by 6 bases, with 12 bases left in between. The CDR3 has 13 residues. CDR3 protein: CASSDRRGNEQFF. CDR3 coding DNA: TGTGCCAGCAGCGACAGGAGAGGCAATGAGCAGTTCTTC.

This sequence joins TRBV18 and TRBJ2-7; 11 nucleotides match TRBD2. Germline V gene lookup returns CDR1 KGHSH and CDR2 LQKENI. V gave up 4 bases and J gave up 4 bases; unmatched junction bases: 6. The CDR3 sequence is 15 residues long. The CDR3 spells CASSLAGTSGYEQYF. CDR3 nucleotides: TGTGCCAGCTCACTAGCCGGGACTAGCGGTTACGAGCAGTACTTC.